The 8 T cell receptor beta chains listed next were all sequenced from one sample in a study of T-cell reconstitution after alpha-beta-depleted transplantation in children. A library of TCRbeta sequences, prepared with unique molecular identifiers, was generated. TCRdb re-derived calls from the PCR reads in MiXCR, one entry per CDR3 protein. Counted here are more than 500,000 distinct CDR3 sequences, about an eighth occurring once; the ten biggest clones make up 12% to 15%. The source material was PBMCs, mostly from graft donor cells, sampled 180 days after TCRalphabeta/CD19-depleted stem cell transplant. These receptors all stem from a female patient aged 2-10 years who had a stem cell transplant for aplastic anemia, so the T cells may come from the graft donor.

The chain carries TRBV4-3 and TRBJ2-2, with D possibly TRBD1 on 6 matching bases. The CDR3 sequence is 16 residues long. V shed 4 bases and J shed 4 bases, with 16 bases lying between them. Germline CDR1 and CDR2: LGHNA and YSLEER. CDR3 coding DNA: TGCGCCAGCAGCCGAAGATTCCAGGGGCTCACCGGGGAGCTGTTTTTT. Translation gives CASSRRFQGLTGELFF.

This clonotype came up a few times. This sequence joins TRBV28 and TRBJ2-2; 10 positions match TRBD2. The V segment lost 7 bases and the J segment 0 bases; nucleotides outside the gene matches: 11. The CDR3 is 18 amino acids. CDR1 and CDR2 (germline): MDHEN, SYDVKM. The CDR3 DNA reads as TGTGCCAGCACCTTCCCGACTAGCGGGTACGCGAACACCGGGGAGCTGTTTTTT. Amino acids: CASTFPTSGYANTGELFF.

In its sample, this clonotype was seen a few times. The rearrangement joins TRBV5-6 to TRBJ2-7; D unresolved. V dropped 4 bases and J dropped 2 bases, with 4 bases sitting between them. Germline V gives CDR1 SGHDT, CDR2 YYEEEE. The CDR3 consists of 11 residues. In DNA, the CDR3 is TGTGCCAGCAGCGGGCCCTACGAGCAGTACGTC. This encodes CASSGPYEQYV.

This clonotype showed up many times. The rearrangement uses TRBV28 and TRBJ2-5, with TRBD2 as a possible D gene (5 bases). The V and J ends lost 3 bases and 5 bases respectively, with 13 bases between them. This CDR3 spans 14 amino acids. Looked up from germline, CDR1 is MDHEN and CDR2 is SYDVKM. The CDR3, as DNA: TGTGCCAGCAGTTTGGTCGGGGTTGGGGAGACCCAGTACTTC. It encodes CASSLVGVGETQYF. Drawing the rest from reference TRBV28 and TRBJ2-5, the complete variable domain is DVKVTQSSRYLVKRTGEKVFLECVQDMDHENMFWYRQDPGLGLRLIYFSYDVKMKEKGDIPEGYSVSREKKERFSLILESASTNQTSMYLCASSLVGVGETQYFGPGTRLLVL.

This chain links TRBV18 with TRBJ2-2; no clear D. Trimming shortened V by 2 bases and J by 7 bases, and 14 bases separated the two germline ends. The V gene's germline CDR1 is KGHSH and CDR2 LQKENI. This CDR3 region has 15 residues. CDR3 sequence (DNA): TGTGCCAGCTCACCAACGGTCCTAAGGATCGGGGAGCTGTTTTTT. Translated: CASSPTVLRIGELFF. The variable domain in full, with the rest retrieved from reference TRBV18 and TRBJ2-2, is NAGVMQNPRHLVRRRGQEARLRCSPMKGHSHVYWYRQLPEEGLKFMVYLQKENIIDESGMPKERFSAEFPKEGPSILRIQQVVRGDSAAYFCASSPTVLRIGELFFGEGSRLTVL.

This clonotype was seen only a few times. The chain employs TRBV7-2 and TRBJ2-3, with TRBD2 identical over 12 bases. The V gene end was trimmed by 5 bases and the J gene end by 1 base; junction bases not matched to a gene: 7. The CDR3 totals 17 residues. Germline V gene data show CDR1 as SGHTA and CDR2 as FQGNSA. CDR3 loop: CASSDPGLAGRTDTQYF. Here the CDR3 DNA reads TGTGCCAGCAGCGACCCCGGACTAGCGGGGCGCACAGATACGCAGTATTTT.

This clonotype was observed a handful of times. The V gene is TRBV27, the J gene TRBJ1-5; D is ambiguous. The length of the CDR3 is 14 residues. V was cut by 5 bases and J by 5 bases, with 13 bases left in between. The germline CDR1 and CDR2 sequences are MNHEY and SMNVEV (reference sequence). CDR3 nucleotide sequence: TGTGCCAGCAGTGGGTGGCTTCAGGATCAGCCCCAGCATTTT. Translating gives CASSGWLQDQPQHF.

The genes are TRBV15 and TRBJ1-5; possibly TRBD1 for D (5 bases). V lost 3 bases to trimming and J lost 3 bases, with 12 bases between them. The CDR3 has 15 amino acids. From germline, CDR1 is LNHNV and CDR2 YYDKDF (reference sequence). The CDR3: CATSSNPGVNQPQHF. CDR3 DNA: TGTGCCACCAGCAGTAATCCGGGGGTCAATCAGCCCCAGCATTTT.